This T cell receptor (beta chain) was identified in a study of CD8+ T cells in alopecia areata. Extracted RNA was reverse transcribed, and the resulting cDNA served as sequencing template. Produced via immunoSEQ multiplex PCR; TCRdb's table is partial and in-frame only. The sample includes more than 110,000 clones, 65% to 90% seen only once; the top ten take about 25%. As to treatment: oral pan-JAK inhibitor, 5-10 mg twice daily. About this clone itself: The antigen remains unidentified.

General study findings and limits: Whether baseline CD8+ expansion is linked to response remains uncertain, given a single nonresponder. Normal scalp had lower clonality than lesional scalp, with alopecia totalis/universalis lesions showing this most strongly.

V gave up 7 bases and J gave up 1 base; unmatched junction bases: 6. The CDR3 is 14 residues long. CDR1 and CDR2 from the germline V gene are ENHRY and SYGVKD. The material was CD8+ T cells sorted from blood, obtained at week 4, from a patient treated with tofacitinib. This clonotype originated in a human donor with alopecia areata. The chain joins TRBV10-3 to TRBJ2-7, with 8 bases lining up with TRBD1. The CDR3 region has the DNA TGTGCCATCACGGACAGGGTGGAATCCTACGAGCAGTACTTC. Translating it yields CAITDRVESYEQYF.